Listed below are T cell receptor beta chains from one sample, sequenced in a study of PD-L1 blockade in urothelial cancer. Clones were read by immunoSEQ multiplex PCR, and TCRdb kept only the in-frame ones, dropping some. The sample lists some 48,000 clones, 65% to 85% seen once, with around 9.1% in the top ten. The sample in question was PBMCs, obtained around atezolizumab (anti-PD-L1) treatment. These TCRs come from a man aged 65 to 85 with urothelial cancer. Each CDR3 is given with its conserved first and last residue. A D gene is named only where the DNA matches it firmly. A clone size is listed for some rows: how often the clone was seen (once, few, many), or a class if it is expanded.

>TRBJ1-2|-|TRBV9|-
CASSPLFGRANYGYTF
TGTGCCAGCAGCCCCCTCTTTGGGAGAGCTAACTATGGCTACACCTTC
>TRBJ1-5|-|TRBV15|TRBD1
CATSRDRGQGSQPQHF
TGTGCCACCAGCAGAGATAGGGGACAGGGAAGTCAGCCCCAGCATTTT
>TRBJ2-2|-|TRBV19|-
CASSIRGRSGTGELFF
TGTGCCAGTAGTATTAGAGGGAGGTCGGGCACCGGGGAGCTGTTTTTT
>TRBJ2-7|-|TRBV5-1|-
CASKSGLSSYEQYF
TGCGCCAGCAAATCAGGCCTATCCTCCTACGAGCAGTACTTC
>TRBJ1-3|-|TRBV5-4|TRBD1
CASSLDRGSGNTIYF
TGTGCCAGCAGCTTGGACAGGGGCTCTGGAAACACCATATATTTT
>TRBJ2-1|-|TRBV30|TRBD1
CAWRGGAYNEQFF
TGTGCCTGGAGAGGGGGCGCATACAATGAGCAGTTCTTC
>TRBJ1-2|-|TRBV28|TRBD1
CASRPRGPGDGYTF
TGTGCCAGCCGCCCCAGGGGGCCGGGTGACGGCTACACCTTC
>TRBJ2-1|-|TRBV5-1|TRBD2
CASSRGTSGNENEQFF
TGCGCCAGCAGCCGCGGGACTAGCGGGAACGAAAATGAGCAGTTCTTC
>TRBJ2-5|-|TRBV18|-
CASSPETGIQETQYF
TGTGCCAGCTCACCAGAGACAGGAATCCAAGAGACCCAGTACTTC
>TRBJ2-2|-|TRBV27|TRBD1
CASSPSTGATGELFF
TGTGCCAGCAGTCCCTCCACAGGGGCCACCGGGGAGCTGTTTTTT
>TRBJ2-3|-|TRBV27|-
CASSVAGLDTQYF
TGTGCCAGCAGCGTCGCGGGACTAGATACGCAGTATTTT
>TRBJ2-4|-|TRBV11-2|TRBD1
CASSLEGQGTYIQYF
TGTGCCAGCAGCTTAGAGGGACAGGGGACATACATTCAGTACTTC
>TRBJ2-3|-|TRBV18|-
CASSPPPRDTQYF
TGTGCCAGCTCACCACCCCCCCGGGATACGCAGTATTTT
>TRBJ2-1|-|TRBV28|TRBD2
CASSPMGLARPYASYNEQFF
TGTGCCAGCAGTCCAATGGGACTAGCGAGACCCTACGCCTCCTACAATGAGCAGTTCTTC
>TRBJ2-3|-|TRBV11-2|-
CASSLGGQRTDTQYF
TGTGCCAGCAGCTTAGGGGGACAACGCACAGATACGCAGTATTTT
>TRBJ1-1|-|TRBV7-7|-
CASSLGPGDTEAFF
TGTGCTAGCAGCTTAGGTCCAGGGGACACTGAAGCTTTCTTT
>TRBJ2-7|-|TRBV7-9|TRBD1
CASSLGQGYYEQYF
TGTGCCAGCAGCCTGGGACAGGGTTACTACGAGCAGTACTTC
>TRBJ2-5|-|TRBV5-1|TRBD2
CASSAGLAEETQYF
TGCGCCAGCAGCGCCGGACTAGCTGAGGAGACCCAGTACTTC
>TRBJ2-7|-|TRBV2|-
CASSERPGAYEQYF
TGTGCCAGCAGTGAAAGGCCAGGGGCCTACGAGCAGTACTTC
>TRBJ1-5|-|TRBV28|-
CASKSRGGPSQPQHF
TGTGCCAGCAAGTCTAGGGGGGGCCCGAGTCAGCCCCAGCATTTT
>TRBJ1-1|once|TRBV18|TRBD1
CASSPPGQGDTEAFF
TGTGCCAGCTCACCACCGGGACAGGGCGACACTGAAGCTTTCTTT
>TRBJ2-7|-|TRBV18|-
CASSPGGYEQYF
TGTGCCAGCTCACCAGGGGGGTACGAGCAGTACTTC
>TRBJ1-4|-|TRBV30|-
CAWSREPPNEKLFF
TGTGCCTGGTCCCGAGAGCCCCCAAATGAAAAACTGTTTTTT
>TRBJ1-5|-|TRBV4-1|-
CASSQDEGWGNQPQHF
TGCGCCAGCAGCCAAGATGAGGGTTGGGGCAATCAGCCCCAGCATTTT
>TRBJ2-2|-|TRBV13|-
CASRPRGSGELFF
TGTGCCAGCAGGCCCCGAGGGTCCGGGGAGCTGTTTTTT
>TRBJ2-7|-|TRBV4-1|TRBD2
CASSQVAGGPYEQYF
TGCGCCAGCAGCCAGGTAGCGGGAGGCCCCTACGAGCAGTACTTC
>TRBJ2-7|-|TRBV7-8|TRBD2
CASSLSGTSVGEQYF
TGTGCCAGCAGCTTATCGGGGACTAGCGTCGGCGAGCAGTACTTC
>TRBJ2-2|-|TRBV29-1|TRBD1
CSVEGTEGGDTGELFF
TGCAGCGTTGAGGGCACGGAAGGGGGCGACACCGGGGAGCTGTTTTTT
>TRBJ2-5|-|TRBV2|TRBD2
CASGIAGGSETQYF
TGTGCCAGCGGAATAGCGGGAGGGTCAGAGACCCAGTACTTC
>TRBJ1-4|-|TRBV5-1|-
CASSPMDVGGGEKLFF
TGCGCCAGCAGCCCGATGGATGTCGGCGGAGGCGAAAAACTGTTTTTT
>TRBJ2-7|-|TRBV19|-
CASSMPGYEQYF
TGTGCCAGTAGTATGCCAGGGTACGAGCAGTACTTC
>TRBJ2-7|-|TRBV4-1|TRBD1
CASSPRTGPTYEQYF
TGCGCCAGCAGCCCGCGGACAGGGCCGACCTACGAGCAGTACTTC
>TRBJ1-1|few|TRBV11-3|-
CASSVGAGNTEAFF
TGTGCCAGCAGCGTAGGGGCCGGTAACACTGAAGCTTTCTTT
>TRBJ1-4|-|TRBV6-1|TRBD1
CASSEATQGDEKLFF
TGTGCCAGCAGTGAAGCGACTCAGGGGGACGAAAAACTGTTTTTT
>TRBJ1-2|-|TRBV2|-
CASSVTAYGYTF
TGTGCCAGCAGTGTGACAGCCTATGGCTACACCTTC
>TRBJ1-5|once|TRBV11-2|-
CASSLVAAGAQHF
TGTGCCAGCAGCTTAGTGGCGGCAGGGGCTCAGCATTTT
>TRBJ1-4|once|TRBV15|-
CATSGEGREKLFF
TGTGCCACCTCAGGGGAGGGTCGTGAAAAACTGTTTTTT
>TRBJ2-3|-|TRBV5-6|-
CASTLPASEDTQYF
TGTGCCAGCACCCTCCCGGCCTCGGAGGATACGCAGTATTTT
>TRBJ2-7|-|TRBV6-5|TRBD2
CASSYGTSGSYEQYF
TGTGCCAGCAGTTACGGGACTAGCGGGTCCTACGAGCAGTACTTC
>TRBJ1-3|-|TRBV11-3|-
CASSSDSQPGNTIYF
TGTGCCAGCAGCTCTGACAGCCAACCTGGAAACACCATATATTTT
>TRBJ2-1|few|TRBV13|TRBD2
CASTPPRSGDYNEQFF
TGTGCCAGCACCCCCCCGCGAAGCGGGGATTACAATGAGCAGTTCTTC
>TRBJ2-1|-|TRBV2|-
CASKQVSLNEQFF
TGTGCCAGTAAACAGGTATCTTTGAATGAGCAGTTCTTC
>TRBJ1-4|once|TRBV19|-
CASSIQGATNEKLFF
TGTGCCAGTAGTATCCAGGGTGCAACTAATGAAAAACTGTTTTTT
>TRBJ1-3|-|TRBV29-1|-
CSVADRPLSGNTIYF
TGCAGCGTAGCGGACAGACCACTCTCTGGAAACACCATATATTTT
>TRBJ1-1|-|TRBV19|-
CASNRGGWGNTEAFF
TGTGCCAGTAATCGCGGGGGCTGGGGGAACACTGAAGCTTTCTTT
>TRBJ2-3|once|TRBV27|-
CASSVLSGQGTDTQYF
TGTGCCAGCAGTGTACTTAGCGGCCAAGGCACAGATACGCAGTATTTT
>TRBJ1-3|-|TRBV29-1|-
CSVEGVTGSSGNTIYF
TGCAGCGTTGAAGGAGTCACCGGGTCCTCTGGAAACACCATATATTTT
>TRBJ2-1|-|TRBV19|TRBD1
CASSFSTGIYNEQFF
TGTGCCAGTAGTTTCTCGACAGGGATTTACAATGAGCAGTTCTTC
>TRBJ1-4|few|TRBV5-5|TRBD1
CASRTGATNEKLFF
TGTGCCAGCCGGACAGGGGCAACTAATGAAAAACTGTTTTTT
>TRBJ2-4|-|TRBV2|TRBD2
CASMKPGLADLAKNIQYF
TGTGCCAGCATGAAACCGGGACTAGCGGATCTAGCCAAAAACATTCAGTACTTC
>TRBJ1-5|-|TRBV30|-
CAWSAGLGRGDRQPQHF
TGTGCCTGGAGTGCTGGGCTGGGACGGGGGGATCGGCAGCCCCAGCATTTT
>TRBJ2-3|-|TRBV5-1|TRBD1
CASSLAGTGERDTQYF
TGCGCCAGCAGCTTGGCCGGGACAGGGGAAAGAGATACGCAGTATTTT
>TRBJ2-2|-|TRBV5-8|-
CASSLQGLAGELFF
TGTGCCAGCAGCTTGCAGGGCTTGGCCGGGGAGCTGTTTTTT
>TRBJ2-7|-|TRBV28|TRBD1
CASSSRRTGGFYEQYF
TGTGCCAGCAGTTCAAGAAGGACAGGGGGGTTCTACGAGCAGTACTTC
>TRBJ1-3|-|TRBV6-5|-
CASSLGSRWGNTIYF
TGTGCCAGCAGTCTCGGTTCGAGATGGGGAAACACCATATATTTT
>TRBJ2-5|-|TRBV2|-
CASSVGLPGETQYF
TGTGCCAGCAGTGTTGGTCTCCCAGGGGAGACCCAGTACTTC
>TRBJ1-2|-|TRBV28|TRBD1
CASRRTGGVYTF
TGTGCCAGCAGGCGCACAGGGGGGGTCTACACCTTC
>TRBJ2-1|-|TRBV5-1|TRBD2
CASSLGILAGGPLGIRYNEQFF
TGCGCCAGCAGCTTGGGCATCCTCGCGGGAGGGCCTTTAGGGATACGGTACAATGAGCAGTTCTTC